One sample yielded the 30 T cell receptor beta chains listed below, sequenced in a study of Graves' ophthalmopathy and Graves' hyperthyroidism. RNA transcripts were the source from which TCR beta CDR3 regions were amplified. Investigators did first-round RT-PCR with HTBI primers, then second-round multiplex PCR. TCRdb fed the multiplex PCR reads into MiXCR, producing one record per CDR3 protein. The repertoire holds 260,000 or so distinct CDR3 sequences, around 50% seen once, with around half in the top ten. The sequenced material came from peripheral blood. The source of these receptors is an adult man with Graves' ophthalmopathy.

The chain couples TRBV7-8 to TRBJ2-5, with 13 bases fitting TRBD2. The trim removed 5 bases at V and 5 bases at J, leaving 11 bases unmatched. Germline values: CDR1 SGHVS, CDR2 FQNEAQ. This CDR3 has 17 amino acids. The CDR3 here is CASSPRLAGGSMETQYF. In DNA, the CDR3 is TGTGCCAGCAGCCCTCGACTAGCGGGGGGCTCTATGGAGACCCAGTACTTC.

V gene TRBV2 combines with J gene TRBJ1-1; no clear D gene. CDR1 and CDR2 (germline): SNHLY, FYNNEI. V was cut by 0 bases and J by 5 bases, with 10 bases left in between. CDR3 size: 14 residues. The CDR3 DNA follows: TGTGCCAGCAGTGAAGCACAAAGGAGGACTGAAGCTTTCTTT. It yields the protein CASSEAQRRTEAFF.

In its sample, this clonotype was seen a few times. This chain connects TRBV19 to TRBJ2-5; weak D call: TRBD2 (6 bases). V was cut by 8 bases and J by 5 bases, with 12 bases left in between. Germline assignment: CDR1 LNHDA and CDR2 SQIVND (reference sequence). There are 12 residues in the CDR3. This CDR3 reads CASSPTRETQYF. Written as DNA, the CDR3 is TGTGCCAGTTCGCCGACTAGGGAGACCCAGTACTTC.

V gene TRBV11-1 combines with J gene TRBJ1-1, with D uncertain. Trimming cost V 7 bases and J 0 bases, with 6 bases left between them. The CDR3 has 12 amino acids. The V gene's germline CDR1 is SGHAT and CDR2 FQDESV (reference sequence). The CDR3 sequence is CASTRLNTEAFF. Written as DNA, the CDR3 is TGTGCCAGCACCCGTTTGAACACTGAAGCTTTCTTT. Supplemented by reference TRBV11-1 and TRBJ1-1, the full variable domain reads EAEVAQSPRYKITEKSQAVAFWCDPISGHATLYWYRQILGQGPELLVQFQDESVVDDSQLPKDRFSAERLKGVDSTLKIQPAELGDSAMYLCASTRLNTEAFFGQGTRLTVV.

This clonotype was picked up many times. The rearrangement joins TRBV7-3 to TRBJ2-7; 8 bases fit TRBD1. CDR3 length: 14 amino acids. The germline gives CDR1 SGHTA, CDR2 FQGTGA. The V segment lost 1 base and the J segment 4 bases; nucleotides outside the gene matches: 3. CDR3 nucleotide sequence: TGTGCCAGCAGCTTAAACCAGGGGGCGTACGAGCAGTACTTC. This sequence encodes CASSLNQGAYEQYF.

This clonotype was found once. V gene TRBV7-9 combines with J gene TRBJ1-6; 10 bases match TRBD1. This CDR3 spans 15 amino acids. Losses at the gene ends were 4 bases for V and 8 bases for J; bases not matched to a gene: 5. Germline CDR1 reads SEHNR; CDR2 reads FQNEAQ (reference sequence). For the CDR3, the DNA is TGTGCCAGCAGCTCTACTGGGACAGGGGATTCACCCCTCCACTTT. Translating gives CASSSTGTGDSPLHF.

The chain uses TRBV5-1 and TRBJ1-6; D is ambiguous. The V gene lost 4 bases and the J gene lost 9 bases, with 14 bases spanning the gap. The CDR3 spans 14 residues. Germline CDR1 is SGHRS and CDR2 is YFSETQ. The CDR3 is CASSREMTISPLHF. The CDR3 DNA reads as TGCGCCAGCAGCCGGGAGATGACTATTTCACCCCTCCACTTT.

Here the CDR3 DNA reads TGTGCCAGCAGTTGGGGCAGGCGCTCCTACGAGCAGTACTTC. Translation: CASSWGRRSYEQYF. The chain couples TRBV12-3 or TRBV12-4 to TRBJ2-7; tentative D call: TRBD1 (5 bases). The ends were cut back, 4 bases at V and 0 bases at J, with 10 bases in the middle. The CDR3 length is 14 residues.

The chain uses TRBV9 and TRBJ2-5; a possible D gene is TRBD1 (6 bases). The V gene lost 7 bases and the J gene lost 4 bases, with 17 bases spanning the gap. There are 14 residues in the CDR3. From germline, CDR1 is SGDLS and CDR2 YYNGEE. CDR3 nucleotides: TGTGCCAGCGGCCCGGATCCACAGGGAGAGACCCAGTACTTC. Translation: CASGPDPQGETQYF. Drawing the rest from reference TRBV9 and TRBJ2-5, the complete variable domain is DSGVTQTPKHLITATGQRVTLRCSPRSGDLSVYWYQQSLDQGLQFLIQYYNGEERAKGNILERFSAQQFPDLHSELNLSSLELGDSALYFCASGPDPQGETQYFGPGTRLLVL.

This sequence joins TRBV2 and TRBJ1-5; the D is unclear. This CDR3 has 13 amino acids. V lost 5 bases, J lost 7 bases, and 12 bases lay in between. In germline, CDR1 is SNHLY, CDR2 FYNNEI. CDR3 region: CASSLSFEQPQHF. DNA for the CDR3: TGTGCCAGCAGTTTATCGTTTGAGCAGCCCCAGCATTTT.

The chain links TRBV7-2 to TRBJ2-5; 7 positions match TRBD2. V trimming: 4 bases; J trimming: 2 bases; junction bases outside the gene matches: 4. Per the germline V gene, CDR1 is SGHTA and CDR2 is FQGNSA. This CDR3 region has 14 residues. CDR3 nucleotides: TGTGCCAGCAGCTCCGGGACTAAACAAGAGACCCAGTACTTC. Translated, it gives CASSSGTKQETQYF.

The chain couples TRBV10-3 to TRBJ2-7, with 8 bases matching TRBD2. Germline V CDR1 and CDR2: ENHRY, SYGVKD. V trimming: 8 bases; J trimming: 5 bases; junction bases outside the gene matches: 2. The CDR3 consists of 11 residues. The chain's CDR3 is CAIGGGNEQYF. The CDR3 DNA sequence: TGTGCCATCGGCGGGGGGAACGAGCAGTACTTC.

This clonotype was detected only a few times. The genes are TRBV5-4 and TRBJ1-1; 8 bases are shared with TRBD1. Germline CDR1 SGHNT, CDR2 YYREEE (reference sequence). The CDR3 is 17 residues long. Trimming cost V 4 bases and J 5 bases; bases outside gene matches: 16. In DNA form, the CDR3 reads TGTGCCAGCAGCCCAATGAGGCAGGGGGCTTTAGGTACTGAAGCTTTCTTT. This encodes CASSPMRQGALGTEAFF.

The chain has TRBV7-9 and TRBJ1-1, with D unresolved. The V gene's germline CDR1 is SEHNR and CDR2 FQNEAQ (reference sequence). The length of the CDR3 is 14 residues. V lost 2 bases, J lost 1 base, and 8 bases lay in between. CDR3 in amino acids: CASSLKGWNTEAFF. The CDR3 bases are TGTGCCAGCAGCTTAAAAGGGTGGAACACTGAAGCTTTCTTT.

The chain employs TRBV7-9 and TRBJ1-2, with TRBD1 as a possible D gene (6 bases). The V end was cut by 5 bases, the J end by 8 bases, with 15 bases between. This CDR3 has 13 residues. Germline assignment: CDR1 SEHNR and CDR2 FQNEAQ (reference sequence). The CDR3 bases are TGTGCCAGCAGCCGACAGGAAGGCGTGGGCTACACCTTC. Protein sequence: CASSRQEGVGYTF.

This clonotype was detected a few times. The CDR3, as DNA: TGTGCCAGCAGCCCAGCCGGGGCCTACGAGCAGTACTTC. It yields the protein CASSPAGAYEQYF. The chain couples TRBV12-3 or TRBV12-4 to TRBJ2-7, with D possibly being TRBD2 (5 bases). V shed 6 bases and J shed 2 bases, with 11 bases lying between them. The CDR3 is 13 amino acids.

CDR3 sequence reads: CSVVGRDSQYEQFF. CDR3 DNA sequence: TGCAGCGTTGTTGGCCGGGACAGTCAATATGAGCAGTTCTTC. The chain is built from TRBV29-1 and TRBJ2-1; 7 bases line up with TRBD1. Germline trimming cut 4 bases from V and 8 bases from J; bases unmatched to any gene: 11. Germline V gene lookup returns CDR1 SQVTM and CDR2 ANQGSEA. There are 14 residues in the CDR3.

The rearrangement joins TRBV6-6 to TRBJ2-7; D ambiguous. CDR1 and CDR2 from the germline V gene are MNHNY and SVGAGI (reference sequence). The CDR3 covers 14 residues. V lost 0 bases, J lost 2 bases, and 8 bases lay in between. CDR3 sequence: CASSYSVAPYEQYF. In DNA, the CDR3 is TGTGCCAGCAGTTACTCCGTAGCCCCCTACGAGCAGTACTTC.

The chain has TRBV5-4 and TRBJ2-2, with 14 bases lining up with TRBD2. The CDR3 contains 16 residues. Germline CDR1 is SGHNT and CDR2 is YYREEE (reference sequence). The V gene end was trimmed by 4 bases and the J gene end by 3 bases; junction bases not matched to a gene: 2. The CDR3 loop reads CASSRLAGGHTGELFF. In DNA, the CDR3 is TGTGCCAGCAGCAGACTAGCGGGAGGGCACACCGGGGAGCTGTTTTTT. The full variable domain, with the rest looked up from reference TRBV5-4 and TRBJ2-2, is ETGVTQSPTHLIKTRGQQVTLRCSSQSGHNTVSWYQQALGQGPQFIFQYYREEENGRGNFPPRFSGLQFPNYSSELNVNALELDDSALYLCASSRLAGGHTGELFFGEGSRLTVL.

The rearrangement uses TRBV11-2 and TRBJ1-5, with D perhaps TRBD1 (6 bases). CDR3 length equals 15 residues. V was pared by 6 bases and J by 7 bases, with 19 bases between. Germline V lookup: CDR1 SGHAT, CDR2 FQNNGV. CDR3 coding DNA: TGTGCCAGCAGTTACTCGGCACAGGGAAAGCAGCCCCAGCATTTT. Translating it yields CASSYSAQGKQPQHF.

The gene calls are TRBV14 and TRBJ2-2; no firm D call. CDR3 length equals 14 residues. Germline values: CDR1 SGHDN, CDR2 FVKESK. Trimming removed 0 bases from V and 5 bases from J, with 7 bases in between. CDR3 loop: CASSQDRPTGELFF. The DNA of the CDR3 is TGTGCCAGCAGCCAAGATCGTCCTACCGGGGAGCTGTTTTTT.

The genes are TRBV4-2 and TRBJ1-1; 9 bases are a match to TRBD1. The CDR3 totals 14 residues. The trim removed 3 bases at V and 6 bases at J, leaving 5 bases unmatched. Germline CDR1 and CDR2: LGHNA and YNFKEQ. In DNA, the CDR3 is TGTGCCAGCAGCCAGAGGGACAGGGTAGCTGAAGCTTTCTTT. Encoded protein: CASSQRDRVAEAFF.

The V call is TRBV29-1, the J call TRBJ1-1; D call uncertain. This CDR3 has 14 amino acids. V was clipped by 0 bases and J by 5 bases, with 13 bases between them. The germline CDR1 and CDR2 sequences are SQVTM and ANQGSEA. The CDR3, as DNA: TGCAGCGTTGAAGATCGAGGGTGGAGAACTGAAGCTTTCTTT. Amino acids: CSVEDRGWRTEAFF.

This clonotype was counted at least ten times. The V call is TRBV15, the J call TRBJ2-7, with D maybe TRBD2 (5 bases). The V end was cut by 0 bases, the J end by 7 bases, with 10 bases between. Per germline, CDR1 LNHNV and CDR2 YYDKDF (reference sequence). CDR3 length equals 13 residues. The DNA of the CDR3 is TGTGCCACCAGCAGAGACAGGACTTATGAGCAGTACTTC. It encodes CATSRDRTYEQYF.

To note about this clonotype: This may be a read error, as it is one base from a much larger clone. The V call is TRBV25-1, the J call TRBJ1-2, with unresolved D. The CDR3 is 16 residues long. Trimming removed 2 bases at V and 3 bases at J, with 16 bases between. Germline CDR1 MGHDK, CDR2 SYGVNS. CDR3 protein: CASSEQAAEPYYGYTF. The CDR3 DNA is TGTGCCAGCAGTGAACAGGCGGCGGAACCGTACTATGGCTACACCTTC.

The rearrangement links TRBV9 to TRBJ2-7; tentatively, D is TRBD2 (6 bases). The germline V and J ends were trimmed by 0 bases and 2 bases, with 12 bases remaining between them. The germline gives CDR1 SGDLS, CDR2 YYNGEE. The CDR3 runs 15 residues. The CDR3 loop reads CASSVGDSAAYEQYF. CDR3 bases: TGTGCCAGCAGCGTAGGGGACTCCGCCGCCTACGAGCAGTACTTC.

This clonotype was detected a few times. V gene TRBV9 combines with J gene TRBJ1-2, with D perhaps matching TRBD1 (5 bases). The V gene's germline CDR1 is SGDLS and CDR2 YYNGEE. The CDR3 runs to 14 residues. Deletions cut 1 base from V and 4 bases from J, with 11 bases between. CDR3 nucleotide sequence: TGTGCCAGCAGCGTACGACAAGACAGCTATGGCTACACCTTC. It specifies CASSVRQDSYGYTF.

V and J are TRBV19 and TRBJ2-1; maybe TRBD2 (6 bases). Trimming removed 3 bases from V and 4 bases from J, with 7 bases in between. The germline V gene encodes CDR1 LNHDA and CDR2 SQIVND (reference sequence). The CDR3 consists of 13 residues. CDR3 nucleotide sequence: TGTGCCAGTAGTATTGGGACTTACAATGAGCAGTTCTTC. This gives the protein CASSIGTYNEQFF.

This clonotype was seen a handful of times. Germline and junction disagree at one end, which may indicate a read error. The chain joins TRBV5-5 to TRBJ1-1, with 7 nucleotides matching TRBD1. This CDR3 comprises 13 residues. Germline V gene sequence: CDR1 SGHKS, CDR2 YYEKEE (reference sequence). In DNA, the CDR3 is TGTGCCAGCAGCTTGGTGACAGGGTCTGAGGCTTTCTTT. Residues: CASSLVTGSEAFF.

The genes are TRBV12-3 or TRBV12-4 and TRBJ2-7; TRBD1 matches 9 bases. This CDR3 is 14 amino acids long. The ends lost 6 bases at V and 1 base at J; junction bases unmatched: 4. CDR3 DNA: TGTGCCAGCAGATCGACAGGGGGTTCCTACGAGCAGTACTTC. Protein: CASRSTGGSYEQYF.